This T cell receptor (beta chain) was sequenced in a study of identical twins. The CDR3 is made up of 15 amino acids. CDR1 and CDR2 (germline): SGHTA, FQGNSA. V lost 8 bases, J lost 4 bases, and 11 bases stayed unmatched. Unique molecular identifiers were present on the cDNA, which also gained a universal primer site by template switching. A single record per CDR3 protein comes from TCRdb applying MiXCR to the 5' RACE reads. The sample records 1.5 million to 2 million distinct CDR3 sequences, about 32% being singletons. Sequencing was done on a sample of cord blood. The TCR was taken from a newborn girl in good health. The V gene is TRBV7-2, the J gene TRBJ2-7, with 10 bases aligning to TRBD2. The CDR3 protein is CASSGPQRGGYEQYF. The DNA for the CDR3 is TGTGCCAGCTCTGGCCCCCAGCGGGGGGGATACGAGCAGTACTTC.